The 8 T cell receptor beta chains below all came from one sample that was sequenced in a study of shared clonotypes between healthy human individuals. Profiled with immunoSEQ multiplex PCR; TCRdb holds only in-frame clones, not every one. Altogether about 2.1 million clones are present, 90% to 95% being singletons, with the ten largest covering over 1.5%. In the naive CD8 group, cells lacked CD45RO and were positively selected for CCR7, so terminally differentiated effector memory CD45RA+ cells were left out. Sequences were obtained from naive CD8+ T cells from PBMCs. These receptors all stem from a man younger than 35 in good health. Some clones in this sample may be carry-over from other donors' samples.

The chain links TRBV19 to TRBJ2-3; 12 nucleotides line up with TRBD2. Germline V CDR1 and CDR2: LNHDA, SQIVND (reference sequence). The CDR3 has 19 residues. V gave up 3 bases and J gave up 5 bases; unmatched junction bases: 15. Written as DNA, the CDR3 is TGTGCCAGTAGTATCGGGCCCCCCTCTAGCGGGAGGGTGGGAGATACGCAGTATTTT. Its protein product is CASSIGPPSSGRVGDTQYF. Together with reference TRBV19 and TRBJ2-3, the CDR3 gives the full variable domain: DGGITQSPKYLFRKEGQNVTLSCEQNLNHDAMYWYRQDPGQGLRLIYYSQIVNDFQKGDIAEGYSVSREKKESFPLTVTSAQKNPTAFYLCASSIGPPSSGRVGDTQYFGPGTRLTVL.

J is TRBJ2-1 and V is TRBV7-9, with 12 bases lining up with TRBD2. The germline V gene encodes CDR1 SEHNR and CDR2 FQNEAQ (reference sequence). The CDR3 has 16 residues. Trimming took 5 bases from V and 3 from J; bases not matched to a gene: 5. Here the CDR3 reads CASSRKTSGSYNEQFF. As DNA, the CDR3 is TGTGCCAGCAGCCGAAAGACTAGCGGGAGCTACAATGAGCAGTTCTTC.

The chain has TRBV9 and TRBJ2-1, with 11 bases that match TRBD2. This CDR3 spans 19 amino acids. Looked up from germline, CDR1 is SGDLS and CDR2 is YYNGEE. V lost 6 bases and J lost 0; bases outside the gene matches: 14. The CDR3 DNA sequence: TGTGCCAGCAACGACGCTAGCGGGAGGTTTTCATTCTCCTACAATGAGCAGTTCTTC. Translating it yields CASNDASGRFSFSYNEQFF. The full variable domain, rest sourced from reference TRBV9 and TRBJ2-1, is DSGVTQTPKHLITATGQRVTLRCSPRSGDLSVYWYQQSLDQGLQFLIQYYNGEERAKGNILERFSAQQFPDLHSELNLSSLELGDSALYFCASNDASGRFSFSYNEQFFGPGTRLTVL.

The chain combines TRBV7-9 with TRBJ2-7; 10 nucleotides align to TRBD2. V was clipped by 5 bases and J by 6 bases; unmatched bases: 16. Germline V gene sequence: CDR1 SEHNR, CDR2 FQNEAQ (reference sequence). The CDR3 runs 17 residues. CDR3 loop: CASSPTSALAGDSEQYF. DNA of the CDR3: TGTGCCAGCAGCCCCACCTCGGCTCTAGCGGGAGATTCCGAGCAGTACTTC.

The rearrangement links TRBV5-6 to TRBJ2-2, with 7 bases lining up with TRBD1. After removal of 4 bases from V and 3 bases from J, the junction contained 12 bases not matched to a gene. CDR3 size: 17 residues. Germline V lookup: CDR1 SGHDT, CDR2 YYEEEE. CDR3 residues: CASSTDREGEDTGELFF. The DNA for the CDR3 is TGTGCCAGCAGCACCGACAGGGAAGGTGAGGACACCGGGGAGCTGTTTTTT.

The sample holds one count of this clone. DNA for the CDR3: TGTGCCAGCAGCAGAGGGACAGATGGCTACACCTTC. This codes for CASSRGTDGYTF. The chain carries TRBV13 and TRBJ1-2, with 7 bases lining up with TRBD1. Germline trimming cut 5 bases from V and 6 bases from J; bases unmatched to any gene: 3. This CDR3 is built from 12 residues. Germline lookup yields CDR1 PRHDT and CDR2 FYEKMQ (reference sequence).

J is TRBJ2-5 and V is TRBV5-4, with 14 bases identical to TRBD2. Germline V gene lookup returns CDR1 SGHNT and CDR2 YYREEE (reference sequence). The CDR3 runs 16 residues. The V segment lost 4 bases and the J segment 2 bases; nucleotides outside the gene matches: 4. DNA for the CDR3: TGTGCCAGCAGCCCGGGACTAGCGGGAGCACAAGAGACCCAGTACTTC. It specifies CASSPGLAGAQETQYF.

The rearrangement uses TRBV30 and TRBJ2-2; D remains unclear. V lost 2 bases and J 0 bases, leaving 13 bases between the germline ends. Germline CDR1 GTSNPN, CDR2 SVGIG (reference sequence). This CDR3 is 16 amino acids long. CDR3 residues: CAWSPGPFANTGELFF. The CDR3 DNA sequence: TGTGCCTGGAGTCCCGGACCTTTCGCGAACACCGGGGAGCTGTTTTTT. Full variable domain (rest looked up from reference TRBV30 and TRBJ2-2): SQTIHQWPATLVQPVGSPLSLECTVEGTSNPNLYWYRQAAGRGLQLLFYSVGIGQISSEVPQNLSASRPQDRQFILSSKKLLLSDSGFYLCAWSPGPFANTGELFFGEGSRLTVL.